This note documents a single T cell receptor (beta chain) sequence. Its antigen is not known. An end of the junction differs from the germline gene, which may be a read error. Germline V gene data show CDR1 as SGHRS and CDR2 as YFSETQ. The CDR3 runs 17 residues. This specimen comes from a study of regulatory and conventional T cells in RAG deficiency. General study points: Omenn patients showed >80% Treg-Tconv overlap and shorter CDR3 lengths. Treg unique TCR beta sequences were approximately 100-fold fewer in Omenn syndrome and CID/AS patients than controls.

Sequenced by immunoSEQ multiplex PCR; TCRdb stores in-frame clones only, minus some. The sample has under 25,000 clones; approximately 90% are singletons. The sorted regulatory T cells were CD4+, CD25-high and CD127-low, with genomic DNA sequenced. In addition, the sample was reused for a study of regulatory T cells. That work contributes: Amplification used 52 TRBV primers and 13 TRBJ primers.

This sequence originates from a human donor in good health. The material sequenced was Tregs sorted from blood. This chain links TRBV5-1 with TRBJ2-7, with 8 positions matching TRBD2. CDR3: CASSLAHTSGKFYGQYF. In nucleotides, the CDR3 is TGCGCCAGCAGCCTCGCTCATACTAGCGGAAAGTTCTACGGGCAGTACTTC.